This T cell receptor beta chain was identified during a study of CD8 T cell repertoires and HIV-1 epitope variants. On the study more broadly: Each of Twenty-five Gag and Nef epitope peptides stimulated a separate culture. Epitopes were three Gag families plus Nef HW9 and YT9. Autologous T cell-negative cells served as antigen-presenting cells in equal numbers.

Libraries were prepared by immunoSEQ multiplex PCR; TCRdb keeps only in-frame clonotypes and omits some of them. The sample yields 5,000 to 6,500 clones, around 70% seen once. On this clone: What it binds is not known.

The junction had 4 bases not matched to a gene; V was cut back by 5 bases and J by 4 bases. Germline V gene data show CDR1 as MDHEN and CDR2 as SYDVKM. There are 14 residues in the CDR3. Findings and caveats of the study: Roughly nine antigen-specific TCR beta clonotypes were found; more than five seemed cross-reactive to variants.

This TCR derives from a male donor with HIV. The sequenced sample consisted of cultured CD8+ T cells derived from PBMCs. The V and J genes are TRBV28 and TRBJ2-1; TRBD2 matches at 8 bases. The CDR3 nucleotides read TGTGCCAGCAGTCCGGCGGGGGGTTACAATGAGCAGTTCTTC. Translating gives CASSPAGGYNEQFF.